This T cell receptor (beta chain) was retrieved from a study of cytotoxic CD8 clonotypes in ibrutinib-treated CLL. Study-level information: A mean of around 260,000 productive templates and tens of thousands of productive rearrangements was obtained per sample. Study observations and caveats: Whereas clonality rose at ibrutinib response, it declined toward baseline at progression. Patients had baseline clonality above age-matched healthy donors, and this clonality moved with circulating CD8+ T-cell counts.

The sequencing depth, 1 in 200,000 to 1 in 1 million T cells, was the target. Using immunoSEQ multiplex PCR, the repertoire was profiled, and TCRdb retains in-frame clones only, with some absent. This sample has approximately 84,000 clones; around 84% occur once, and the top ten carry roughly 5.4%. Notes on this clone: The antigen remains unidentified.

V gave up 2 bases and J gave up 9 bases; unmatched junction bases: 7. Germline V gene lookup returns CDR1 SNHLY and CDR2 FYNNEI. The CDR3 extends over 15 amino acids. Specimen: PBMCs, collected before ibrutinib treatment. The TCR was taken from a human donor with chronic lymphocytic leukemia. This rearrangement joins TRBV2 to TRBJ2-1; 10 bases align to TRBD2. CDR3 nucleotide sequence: TGTGCCAGCAGTGAAAGAACTAGCGGGAAGGGTGAGCAGTTCTTC. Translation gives CASSERTSGKGEQFF.